Each of the 18 T cell receptor beta chains below was sequenced from the same sample in a study of T cells after posttransplantation cyclophosphamide (dated by TCRdb to the mid-2010s). Receptor amplification or capture employed the immunoSEQ multiplex PCR assay. This immuneACCESS table, as held by TCRdb, lists in-frame sequences with V and J called but not all clones. Of the missing ones, under half trace to an unresolved V gene in checked studies; the others have no known cause. Recorded for this sample are 45,000 to 65,000 clones; 86% of them occurred a single time. Roughly 2.8% of the sample is in the top ten clones. The sequenced sample consisted of PBMCs. The receptors stem from a man in his thirties or forties with a blood cancer, CMV-positive, and with a related stem cell donor.

This clone was seen at least ten times. The chain recombines TRBV27 with TRBJ2-7, with 12 positions matching TRBD2. This CDR3 has 15 residues. Trimming removed 5 bases from V and 5 bases from J; junction bases left unmatched: 7. Germline assignment: CDR1 MNHEY and CDR2 SMNVEV (reference sequence). CDR3 coding DNA: TGTGCCAGCAGTCCCCAGACTAGCGGGAGACACGAGCAGTACTTC. Protein sequence: CASSPQTSGRHEQYF.

The V gene is TRBV2, the J gene TRBJ2-5, with D possibly TRBD2 on 6 matching bases. With 7 bases removed from V and 5 bases from J, the gap between germline ends came to 11 bases. The germline gives CDR1 SNHLY, CDR2 FYNNEI. This CDR3 is 12 amino acids long. The CDR3 loop reads CASNEAGETQYF. DNA for the CDR3: TGTGCCAGCAACGAGGCGGGGGAGACCCAGTACTTC.

This chain uses TRBV28 with TRBJ2-7; 9 bases line up with TRBD2. Trimming removed 8 bases from V and 5 bases from J; junction bases left unmatched: 7. This CDR3 has 13 amino acids. Germline V CDR1 and CDR2: MDHEN, SYDVKM. The CDR3 here is CASALAGVDEQYF. The DNA for the CDR3 is TGTGCCAGCGCGTTAGCGGGAGTCGACGAGCAGTACTTC.

The chain recombines TRBV19 with TRBJ1-5, with a possible D match to TRBD1 (6 bases). Per the germline V gene, CDR1 is LNHDA and CDR2 is SQIVND (reference sequence). The CDR3 length is 13 residues. Trimming shortened V by 5 bases and J by 3 bases, and 8 bases separated the two germline ends. CDR3 coding DNA: TGTGCCAGTAGTGGACAGTACAATCAGCCCCAGCATTTT. Translated, it gives CASSGQYNQPQHF.

The chain combines TRBV7-2 with TRBJ2-2; 8 bases line up with TRBD1. Per germline, CDR1 SGHTA and CDR2 FQGNSA. V gave up 1 base and J gave up 5 bases; unmatched junction bases: 15. The CDR3 extends over 19 amino acids. The CDR3 nucleotides read TGTGCCAGCAGCTTAGTAAGGGGGCCCGGACAGGGTTTAACCGGGGAGCTGTTTTTT. This sequence encodes CASSLVRGPGQGLTGELFF.

This chain uses TRBV30 with TRBJ2-7, with unresolved D. Trimming stripped 0 bases from V and 3 bases from J, with 6 bases between. The CDR3 has 12 residues. Germline CDR1 is GTSNPN and CDR2 is SVGIG (reference sequence). The CDR3 DNA follows: TGTGCCTGGAGTGTGGGCAGCTACGAGCAGTACTTC. Residues: CAWSVGSYEQYF.

The J gene is TRBJ2-5, the V gene TRBV7-3, with 8 nucleotides matching TRBD2. Per germline, CDR1 SGHTA and CDR2 FQGTGA. V shed 0 bases, J shed 4 bases, and the junction held 4 bases outside the gene matches. This CDR3 has 15 residues. The CDR3, as DNA: TGTGCCAGCAGCTTAACGACTAGCGCGGGAGAGACCCAGTACTTC. Translation gives CASSLTTSAGETQYF.

V and J are TRBV28 and TRBJ2-7; D might be TRBD2 (5 bases). Trimming removed 5 bases from V and 8 bases from J, with 19 bases in between. CDR1 and CDR2 from the germline V gene are MDHEN and SYDVKM. The CDR3 covers 14 residues. In DNA form, the CDR3 reads TGTGCCAGCAGTCCCCGGACTGTCTTTGGTAAGCAGTACTTC. Protein sequence: CASSPRTVFGKQYF.

The V gene is TRBV10-3, the J gene TRBJ1-3; no clear D. The length of the CDR3 is 11 residues. Germline CDR1 ENHRY, CDR2 SYGVKD. V lost 7 bases and J lost 7, with 8 bases in between. This CDR3 reads CAIKTGNTIYF. In DNA form, the CDR3 reads TGTGCCATCAAGACCGGGAACACCATATATTTT.

V usage is TRBV2 and J usage is TRBJ2-3; TRBD2 agrees at 12 bases. The CDR3 has 17 amino acids. With 3 bases clipped from V and 6 bases from J, the junction kept 10 bases outside the gene matches. CDR1 and CDR2 from the germline V gene are SNHLY and FYNNEI. The CDR3 DNA reads TGTGCCAGCAGTGATAGGGCTAGCGGGAGGGGAATGGATACGCAGTATTTT. It yields the protein CASSDRASGRGMDTQYF. Full variable domain (rest looked up from reference TRBV2 and TRBJ2-3): EPEVTQTPSHQVTQMGQEVILRCVPISNHLYFYWYRQILGQKVEFLVSFYNNEISEKSEIFDDQFSVERPDGSNFTLKIRSTKLEDSAMYFCASSDRASGRGMDTQYFGPGTRLTVL.

The chain has TRBV25-1 and TRBJ2-3; no reliable D call. The germline gives CDR1 MGHDK, CDR2 SYGVNS. The V end lost 4 bases, the J end lost 0 bases, and 8 bases lay between the germline ends. The CDR3 loop spans 14 amino acids. Here the CDR3 reads CASSAPSSTDTQYF. CDR3 DNA: TGTGCCAGCAGTGCCCCTTCTAGCACAGATACGCAGTATTTT.

The chain joins TRBV28 to TRBJ2-1; 12 bases map to TRBD1. This CDR3 contains 16 residues. V trimming: 5 bases; J trimming: 7 bases; junction bases outside the gene matches: 9. In germline, CDR1 is MDHEN, CDR2 SYDVKM. The CDR3 DNA is TGTGCCAGCAGTACTACCGGGACAGGGGGCGGGAATGAGCAGTTCTTC. This codes for CASSTTGTGGGNEQFF. The entire variable domain, with the rest obtained from reference TRBV28 and TRBJ2-1, is as follows: DVKVTQSSRYLVKRTGEKVFLECVQDMDHENMFWYRQDPGLGLRLIYFSYDVKMKEKGDIPEGYSVSREKKERFSLILESASTNQTSMYLCASSTTGTGGGNEQFFGPGTRLTVL.

This chain uses TRBV28 with TRBJ2-1; D is perhaps TRBD2 (6 bases). This CDR3 contains 14 residues. The V end was cut by 7 bases, the J end by 12 bases, with 22 bases between. Germline V CDR1 and CDR2: MDHEN, SYDVKM. CDR3 DNA sequence: TGTGCCAGCAAGTCGGGACTGGGGTTTGTCGGGCAGTTCTTC. It is translated as CASKSGLGFVGQFF.

CDR3 nucleotide sequence: TGTGCCAGCAGCCAAGCGAGTGGTTCCGGAGCTGGGGCCAACGTCCTGACTTTC. Its protein product is CASSQASGSGAGANVLTF. The V gene is TRBV4-2, the J gene TRBJ2-6; D ambiguous. The germline V and J ends were trimmed by 1 base and 2 bases, with 15 bases remaining between them. CDR3 length equals 18 residues. Per germline, CDR1 LGHNA and CDR2 YNFKEQ.

V gene TRBV6-1 combines with J gene TRBJ2-2; 10 bases align to TRBD1. Germline values: CDR1 MNHNS, CDR2 SASEGT. The CDR3 sequence is 14 residues long. The J segment lost 6 bases and the V segment lost 5 bases, leaving 3 bases of the junction unmatched. CDR3 coding DNA: TGTGCCAGCAGTCCGGGACAGGGGTCCGGGGAGCTGTTTTTT. It codes for CASSPGQGSGELFF.

V usage is TRBV18 and J usage is TRBJ2-2; D perhaps matches TRBD1 (6 bases). V was cut by 3 bases and J by 8 bases, with 16 bases left in between. This CDR3 has 15 amino acids. Germline loops: CDR1 KGHSH, CDR2 LQKENI. Here the CDR3 DNA reads TGTGCCAGCTCACCGCGGACAGCACTAGGGGGGGAGCTGTTTTTT. Translation gives CASSPRTALGGELFF.

The rearrangement uses TRBV11-3 and TRBJ2-2, with unresolved D. Deletions cut 3 bases from V and 3 bases from J, with 5 bases between. The CDR3 is 13 amino acids. Germline-derived CDR1 and CDR2 are SGHNT and YENEEA. CDR3 DNA sequence: TGTGCCAGCAGCTTGAGCGACACCGGGGAGCTGTTTTTT. Translation gives CASSLSDTGELFF.

The rearrangement links TRBV11-3 to TRBJ2-1; 9 positions match TRBD1. V gave up 5 bases and J gave up 6 bases; unmatched junction bases: 8. This CDR3 has 15 amino acids. Germline values: CDR1 SGHNT, CDR2 YENEEA. DNA for the CDR3: TGTGCCAGCAGCCCGGGACAGGGACGATCCAATGAGCAGTTCTTC. It codes for CASSPGQGRSNEQFF.